This T cell receptor (beta chain) was documented in a study of T cells after yellow fever vaccination (dated by TCRdb to the late 2010s). Broadly, across the study: The SMART-Seq v4 Ultra Low Input RNA kit was used to prepare libraries from fractions with low cell numbers. Blood was drawn at multiple timepoints before and after primary and secondary immunization, with bulk PBMC replicates and cell subsets isolated. To follow T-cell clones before and after primary and booster YFV17D yellow fever vaccination, bulk TCR alpha and beta repertoires were sequenced over time. The cohort comprised two healthy male donors, one aged 18 to 29 and one aged 30 to 40 years.

Findings and caveats that apply to the study as a whole: Compared with the primary T-cell response, the secondary T-cell response was weaker but faster, peaking on day 5 rather than day 15. Most clones expanded after primary vaccination (96% of CD4 and around 88% of CD8) were re-detected after the booster, suggesting that broad memory maintenance occurred. Because abundant contaminating clonotypes from the bulk population could be contained in FACS-sorted repertoires, computational filtering was required. A small share of clonotypes was detected in both CD4 and CD8 compartments, with the overlap likely arising from convergent recombination. Because the study included only a couple of donors, the extent to which the findings can be generalized is limited.

TCR cDNA was synthesized by 5'RACE template switching, through which a universal primer site and unique molecular identifiers were introduced. Priming of cDNA synthesis was performed from both the TCR alpha and TCR beta constant segments. Libraries were amplified in two PCR steps, with sample barcodes and sequencing adapters added in the second step. Sequencing of libraries was performed on Illumina HiSeq 2500 (2x100 bp) or NovaSeq (2x150 bp). As for how the authors treated the data: Demultiplexing of reads and collapsing into UMI consensus sequences were performed with MIGEC, and V(D)J alignment was carried out with MiXCR. Vaccine-responding clonotypes were defined with edgeR using replicate PBMC samples, requiring FDR below 0.01 and a log2 fold change above 5 up to day 15. Bulk clonotypes were assigned CD4 or CD8 identity according to which sequenced CD4 or CD8 repertoire held them at higher abundance. In TCRdb, the public reads were trimmed at Q25 with fastp and aligned with MiXCR, with productive beta chains retained. Rows with a matching CDR3 protein are joined into one entry that keeps the most common DNA and genes. What appears here as the V and J calls and clone size reflects TCRdb's work, not the paper's. Present in this sample are roughly 50,000 distinct CDR3 sequences, roughly 7.3% of which were seen just once. The ten largest clonotypes hold around 28% of the sample.

The sample's treatment or condition label, in plain terms: live attenuated yellow fever vaccine strain. A standard Ficoll-Paque protocol was used to isolate PBMCs from peripheral blood. Dynabeads CD4 and CD8 positive selection kits were used to isolate CD4 and CD8 T-cell fractions. TriZol was used to extract RNA from bulk PBMCs, from CD4 and CD8 fractions, and from dextramer-positive and dextramer-negative fractions. CDR1 is given as SEHNR and CDR2 as FQNEAQ, both from the germline V gene (reference sequence). The junction carries 10 bases between V and J, which are trimmed by 5 bases and 6 bases respectively. From the cysteine up to the phenylalanine, the CDR3 has a length of 12 residues. The DNA shown is the 36-base CDR3, in frame from base 1. Notes on this clonotype: What antigen it recognizes has not been identified. A read error may explain this, as a much larger clone is one base away.

The specimen was CD8+ T cells sorted from PBMCs, collected roughly 14 days after the first yellow fever vaccination. The chain joins TRBV7-9 to TRBJ2-5; no D gene call is confident. This TCR was sampled from a man younger than 30 who received the YFV17D yellow fever vaccine. The CDR3 protein is CASSPSWKTQYF. The DNA is as follows: TGTGCCAGCAGCCCGTCTTGGAAGACCCAGTACTTC.